These 21 T cell receptor beta chains were sequenced from one sample in a study of blood T cell repertoires in COVID-19. Assay used: immunoSEQ multiplex PCR; TCRdb lists only in-frame clones, some missing. Here the sample spans some 29,000 clones, about four fifths being singletons. Sequencing used peripheral blood. All receptors derive from an elderly man with active COVID-19.

This clone has only a few counts. The chain recombines TRBV10-1 with TRBJ2-2; D ambiguous. CDR3 size: 16 residues. V lost 0 bases and J 0 bases, leaving 8 bases between the germline ends. Germline CDR1 is WNHNN and CDR2 is SYGVQD (reference sequence). CDR3 coding DNA: TGCGCCAGCAGTGAGTCGCGAACTACGAACACCGGGGAGCTGTTTTTT. As protein: CASSESRTTNTGELFF.

A few counts support this clone. The rearrangement uses TRBV5-1 and TRBJ1-1, with no clear D. The CDR3 runs 15 residues. Germline V gene lookup returns CDR1 SGHRS and CDR2 YFSETQ. Trimming removed 1 base from V and 0 bases from J, with 10 bases in between. CDR3 sequence reads: CASSLNGKMNTEAFF. Written as DNA, the CDR3 is TGCGCCAGCAGCTTGAACGGGAAAATGAACACTGAAGCTTTCTTT.

This clone was recorded a few times. V and J are TRBV7-8 and TRBJ2-3; 12 nucleotides line up with TRBD2. V was pared by 4 bases and J by 1 base, with 3 bases of the junction left unmatched. CDR3 length equals 16 residues. The germline V gene encodes CDR1 SGHVS and CDR2 FQNEAQ. The CDR3 DNA reads as TGTGCCAGCAGCTCCCTAGCGGGGGGGGGCACAGATACGCAGTATTTT. Amino acid sequence: CASSSLAGGGTDTQYF.

In its sample, this clone is medium-sized. The chain uses TRBV6-5 and TRBJ1-2, with D maybe TRBD1 (6 bases). The CDR3 is made up of 13 amino acids. V was pared by 7 bases and J by 4 bases, with 13 bases between. The germline V gene has CDR1 MNHEY and CDR2 SVGAGI. In DNA form, the CDR3 reads TGTGCCAGCAAGAGAGGGGGTGGCTATGGCTACACCTTC. Translation gives CASKRGGGYGYTF.

The V call is TRBV6-2 or TRBV6-3, the J call TRBJ1-1, with D uncertain. The CDR3 extends over 14 amino acids. Trimming cost V 0 bases and J 1 base, with 6 bases left between them. CDR1 is MNHEY, CDR2 SVGEGT, per germline. The CDR3 bases are TGTGCCAGCAGTTACTCCGGGGAGAACACTGAAGCTTTCTTT. It is translated as CASSYSGENTEAFF.

This chain connects TRBV2 to TRBJ1-2; tentatively, D is TRBD1 (6 bases). This CDR3 comprises 14 residues. The germline CDR1 and CDR2 sequences are SNHLY and FYNNEI. The V end lost 7 bases, the J end lost 6 bases, and 18 bases lay between the germline ends. CDR3 in DNA: TGTGCCAGCACCCGACAGGTCCCTATCGATGGCTACACCTTC. This gives the protein CASTRQVPIDGYTF.

This chain connects TRBV30 to TRBJ2-7, with D possibly being TRBD2 (6 bases). The CDR3 runs to 12 residues. V shed 7 bases and J shed 3 bases, with 13 bases lying between them. Germline V gene lookup returns CDR1 GTSNPN and CDR2 SVGIG (reference sequence). The CDR3 protein is CAFLADHYEQYF. CDR3 in DNA: TGTGCCTTCTTAGCGGACCACTACGAGCAGTACTTC. Variable domain in full (rest from reference TRBV30 and TRBJ2-7): SQTIHQWPATLVQPVGSPLSLECTVEGTSNPNLYWYRQAAGRGLQLLFYSVGIGQISSEVPQNLSASRPQDRQFILSSKKLLLSDSGFYLCAFLADHYEQYFGPGTRLTVT.

J is TRBJ1-2 and V is TRBV7-8, with a weak D call TRBD1 (5 bases). The CDR3 extends over 13 amino acids. The germline CDR1 and CDR2 sequences are SGHVS and FQNEAQ. V dropped 2 bases and J dropped 4 bases, with 8 bases sitting between them. The CDR3 sequence is CASSLQGFYGYTF. CDR3 coding DNA: TGTGCCAGCAGCTTACAGGGATTCTATGGCTACACCTTC.

V and J are TRBV4-1 and TRBJ1-1; tentative D call: TRBD1 (5 bases). The CDR3 extends over 14 amino acids. V was clipped by 1 base and J by 4 bases, with 10 bases between them. CDR1 and CDR2 (germline): MGHRA, YSYEKL. The CDR3 region has the DNA TGCGCCAGCAGCCAAGTAGGCGGGGGCACTGAAGCTTTCTTT. As protein: CASSQVGGGTEAFF.

The chain employs TRBV27 and TRBJ1-1; a weak D match, TRBD1 (6 bases). This CDR3 is built from 15 residues. Germline V gene sequence: CDR1 MNHEY, CDR2 SMNVEV (reference sequence). V lost 6 bases to trimming and J lost 4 bases, with 18 bases between them. Here the CDR3 reads CASSPGAGVSTEAFF. CDR3 DNA sequence: TGTGCCAGCAGCCCAGGGGCGGGGGTGAGCACTGAAGCTTTCTTT.

The CDR3 loop is CASTEGYEQFF. DNA of the CDR3: TGTGCCAGCACCGAGGGTTATGAGCAGTTCTTC. This chain connects TRBV11-2 to TRBJ2-1, with D possibly TRBD2 on 5 matching bases. CDR3 length: 11 residues. Germline-derived CDR1 and CDR2 are SGHAT and FQNNGV. V was trimmed by 7 bases and J by 8 bases, leaving 9 bases between them.

This clone has just one count. J is TRBJ1-5 and V is TRBV18; maybe TRBD1 (6 bases). This CDR3 has 14 amino acids. Germline lookup yields CDR1 KGHSH and CDR2 LQKENI. V was pared by 4 bases and J by 5 bases, with 12 bases between. The CDR3, as DNA: TGTGCCAGCTCACTATTGGGGGCTGATCAGCCCCAGCATTTT. Its protein is CASSLLGADQPQHF.

The chain recombines TRBV5-6 with TRBJ1-6; TRBD1 agrees at 7 bases. The germline gives CDR1 SGHDT, CDR2 YYEEEE. Trimming removed 1 base from V and 8 bases from J; junction bases left unmatched: 3. CDR3 length: 14 residues. This CDR3 is CASSLFDRDSPLHF. The CDR3 DNA follows: TGTGCCAGCAGCTTGTTTGACAGGGATTCACCCCTCCACTTT.

The CDR3 coding sequence is TGTGCCAGCTCACCCTTTGACAGCTACGGTGGAAAACTGTTTTTT. Translated, it gives CASSPFDSYGGKLFF. The chain recombines TRBV18 with TRBJ1-4, with a possible D match to TRBD1 (5 bases). The CDR3 extends over 15 amino acids. Germline CDR1 KGHSH, CDR2 LQKENI. V was shortened by 3 bases and J by 10 bases, with 18 bases between the two germline ends. The full variable domain, its missing parts supplied by reference TRBV18 and TRBJ1-4, is NAGVMQNPRHLVRRRGQEARLRCSPMKGHSHVYWYRQLPEEGLKFMVYLQKENIIDESGMPKERFSAEFPKEGPSILRIQQVVRGDSAAYFCASSPFDSYGGKLFFGSGTQLSVL.

CDR3 sequence (DNA): TGCGCCAGCAGCTGGGACACTTCTGAAGCTTTCTTT. This sequence encodes CASSWDTSEAFF. V is TRBV5-1 and J is TRBJ1-1; maybe TRBD1 (6 bases). The length of the CDR3 is 12 residues. Looked up from germline, CDR1 is SGHRS and CDR2 is YFSETQ. V was cut by 3 bases and J by 6 bases, with 9 bases left in between.

The rearrangement links TRBV6-5 to TRBJ1-1, with 7 bases aligning to TRBD1. V lost 4 bases to trimming and J lost 6 bases; unmatched junction nucleotides: 11. This CDR3 comprises 15 residues. Germline assignment: CDR1 MNHEY and CDR2 SVGAGI. CDR3 region: CASSSHRGPPAEAFF. The CDR3 region has the DNA TGTGCCAGCAGTTCTCACAGGGGACCTCCGGCTGAAGCTTTCTTT.

The sample holds a few counts of this clone. The chain carries TRBV6-6 and TRBJ2-7; no clear D gene. CDR3 length: 11 amino acids. The V gene lost 6 bases and the J gene lost 3 bases, with 6 bases spanning the gap. Germline V gives CDR1 MNHNY, CDR2 SVGAGI (reference sequence). The CDR3 coding sequence is TGTGCCAGCAGGCAGATCTACGAGCAGTACTTC. Protein sequence: CASRQIYEQYF.

The chain carries TRBV6-5 and TRBJ1-6, with D possibly TRBD1 on 6 matching bases. This CDR3 contains 15 residues. The V end lost 0 bases, the J end lost 9 bases, and 12 bases lay between the germline ends. Per germline, CDR1 MNHEY and CDR2 SVGAGI. CDR3 protein: CASSYSTGGSSPLHF. The CDR3 DNA sequence: TGTGCCAGCAGTTACTCGACAGGCGGGAGTTCACCCCTCCACTTT.

The chain couples TRBV4-1 to TRBJ1-5, with D perhaps matching TRBD1 (5 bases). Trimming stripped 5 bases from V and 1 base from J, with 12 bases between. The CDR3 extends over 15 amino acids. Germline values: CDR1 MGHRA, CDR2 YSYEKL. The CDR3 sequence: CASSAGLVSNQPQHF. CDR3 sequence (DNA): TGCGCCAGCAGCGCAGGGCTAGTAAGCAATCAGCCCCAGCATTTT.

The chain carries TRBV19 and TRBJ1-5, with D possibly TRBD1 on 6 matching bases. In germline, CDR1 is LNHDA, CDR2 SQIVND (reference sequence). The V and J ends lost 9 bases and 0 bases respectively, with 21 bases between them. This CDR3 is 17 amino acids long. CDR3 in DNA: TGTGCCAGCAAACCGAGGACAGCTAGATATAGCAATCAGCCCCAGCATTTT. Amino acids: CASKPRTARYSNQPQHF. Supplemented by reference TRBV19 and TRBJ1-5, the full variable domain reads DGGITQSPKYLFRKEGQNVTLSCEQNLNHDAMYWYRQDPGQGLRLIYYSQIVNDFQKGDIAEGYSVSREKKESFPLTVTSAQKNPTAFYLCASKPRTARYSNQPQHFGDGTRLSIL.

The V and J genes are TRBV3-1 (or the pseudogene TRBV3-2) and TRBJ2-3; 7 bases align to TRBD2. V was clipped by 4 bases and J by 4 bases; unmatched bases: 5. This CDR3 region has 14 residues. Looked up from germline, CDR1 is LGHDT and CDR2 is YNNKEL (reference sequence). The CDR3 sequence: CASSRGGSADTQYF. CDR3 bases: TGTGCCAGCAGCCGGGGGGGGAGCGCAGATACGCAGTATTTT.